The clone carrying this T cell receptor beta chain was observed at least ten times. Its antigen is undetermined. 5'RACE template switching produced TCR cDNA carrying a universal primer site and UMIs. TCRdb called the 5' RACE reads again in MiXCR, with one record for every CDR3 protein. The sample consists of 310,000 or so distinct CDR3 sequences, 3.6% of them appearing once. The data were obtained in a study of T cells after yellow fever vaccination. Study background: With SMART-Seq v4 Ultra Low Input, the fractions containing low cell numbers were prepared. The study, taken as a whole, reports: Detected again after the booster were most primary-vaccination clones, at about 96% CD4 and approximately 85% CD8.

The CDR3 is 14 residues long. V trimming: 10 bases; J trimming: 5 bases; junction bases outside the gene matches: 11. J is TRBJ2-3 and V is TRBV12-3 or TRBV12-4; TRBD2 matches 8 bases. This TCR was recovered from a man aged 18 to 30 who received the YFV17D yellow fever vaccine. The sample consisted of PBMCs, taken on the day of the yellow fever booster vaccination. DNA of the CDR3: TGTGCCACCCTAATTAGCGGGGTCGGAGATACGCAGTATTTT. Translated, it gives CATLISGVGDTQYF.